The entry below describes one T cell receptor beta chain. Sequencing was performed with immunoSEQ multiplex PCR; in TCRdb, only in-frame clones are kept and a portion is missing. Of some 1,600,000 clones detected, about 98% appear once; the ten largest clones hold less than 0.55%. The CDR3 contains 16 residues. CDR1 SGDLS and CDR2 YYNGEE come from the germline V gene. V gave up 0 bases and J gave up 6 bases, with 18 bases separating them. This sample is part of a study of shared clonotypes between healthy human individuals. The TCR comes from a man younger than 40 in good health. This chain joins TRBV9 and TRBJ1-2; tentative D call: TRBD1 (6 bases). Material for sequencing was naive CD4+ T cells sorted from blood. Subset denoted: CD45RA+ positively selected. The CDR3, as DNA: TGTGCCAGCAGCGTAGGTTTGGGGGCAGGGGATGATGGCTACACCTTC. Protein product: CASSVGLGAGDDGYTF. The full variable domain, in which reference TRBV9 and TRBJ1-2 provide the parts outside the CDR3, is DSGVTQTPKHLITATGQRVTLRCSPRSGDLSVYWYQQSLDQGLQFLIQYYNGEERAKGNILERFSAQQFPDLHSELNLSSLELGDSALYFCASSVGLGAGDDGYTFGSGTRLTVV.